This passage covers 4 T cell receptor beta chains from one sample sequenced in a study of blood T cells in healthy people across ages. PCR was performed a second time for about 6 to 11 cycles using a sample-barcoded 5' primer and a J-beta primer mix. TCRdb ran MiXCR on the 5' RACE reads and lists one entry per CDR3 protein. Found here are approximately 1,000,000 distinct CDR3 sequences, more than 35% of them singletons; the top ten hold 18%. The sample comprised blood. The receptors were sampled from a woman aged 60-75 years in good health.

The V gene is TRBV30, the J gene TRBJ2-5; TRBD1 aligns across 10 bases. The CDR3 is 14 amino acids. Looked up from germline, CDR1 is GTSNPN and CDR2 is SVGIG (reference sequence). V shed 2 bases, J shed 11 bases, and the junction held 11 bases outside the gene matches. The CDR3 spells CAWSRGTGDLEQYF. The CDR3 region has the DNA TGTGCCTGGAGTCGGGGGACAGGGGATCTTGAGCAGTACTTC.

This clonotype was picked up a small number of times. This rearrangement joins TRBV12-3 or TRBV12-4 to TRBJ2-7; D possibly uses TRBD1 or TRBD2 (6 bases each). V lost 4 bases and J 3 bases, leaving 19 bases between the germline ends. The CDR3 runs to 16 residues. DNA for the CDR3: TGTGCCAGCAGTTCAAGAAACACGGGGGCCTACTACGAGCAGTACTTC. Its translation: CASSSRNTGAYYEQYF.

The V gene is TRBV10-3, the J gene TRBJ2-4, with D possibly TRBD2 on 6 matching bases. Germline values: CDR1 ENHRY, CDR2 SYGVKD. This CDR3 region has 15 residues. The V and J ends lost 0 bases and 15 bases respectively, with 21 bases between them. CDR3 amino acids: CAISESAGSGETRYF. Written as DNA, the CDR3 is TGTGCCATCAGTGAGTCTGCGGGATCGGGTGAGACCCGGTACTTC.

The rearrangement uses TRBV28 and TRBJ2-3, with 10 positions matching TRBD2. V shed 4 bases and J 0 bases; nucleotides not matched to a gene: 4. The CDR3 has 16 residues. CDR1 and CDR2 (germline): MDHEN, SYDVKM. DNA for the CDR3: TGTGCCAGCAGTTACCTAGCGGGAGAGAGCACAGATACGCAGTATTTT. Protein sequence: CASSYLAGESTDTQYF.